This T cell receptor (beta chain) comes out of a study of blood T cell repertoires in COVID-19. Study background: Italy, Spain and the United States were the sources of the convalescent and acute COVID-19 samples.

Some clones are missing from TCRdb's copy, which holds only in-frame ones; the method was immunoSEQ multiplex PCR. The sample contains approximately 90,000 clones, more than 60% of which appear only once. Germline values: CDR1 MGHDK, CDR2 SYGVNS. CDR3 length equals 16 residues. V was clipped by 4 bases and J by 3 bases; unmatched bases: 11. Specimen: peripheral blood. The chain employs TRBV25-1 and TRBJ2-5, with 7 bases fitting TRBD1. This sequence originates from a human donor in a cohort sampled during active COVID-19. CDR3 nucleotides: TGTGCCAGCAGTGCCCTGACAGGGAACTTTAAAGAGACCCAGTACTTC. It yields the protein CASSALTGNFKETQYF.